This T cell receptor beta chain was recovered during a study of blood T cell repertoires in COVID-19. About the research overall: Collection of acute and convalescent COVID-19 samples took place in the United States, Italy and Spain.

Enrolled through a virtual design, the participants were between roughly 18 and 89 years of age and came from approximately 25 US areas. Two consecutive negative NP/OP PCR tests, clearance, or resolved symptoms defined Cohort 3 recovery. Some clones are missing from TCRdb's copy, which holds only in-frame ones; the method was immunoSEQ multiplex PCR. The top ten clones hold 8.9% of a sample with hundreds of thousands of clones, roughly 86% of them seen once. Losses at the gene ends were 6 bases for V and 4 bases for J; bases not matched to a gene: 6. Germline V lookup: CDR1 LNHNV, CDR2 YYDKDF (reference sequence). The CDR3 has 14 residues.

The material sequenced was PBMCs or T cells enriched from blood (not recorded which). This clonotype was sampled from a woman aged 18-35 years who had recovered from COVID-19. This chain connects TRBV15 to TRBJ2-7, with 10 positions matching TRBD2. CDR3 amino acids: CATSYSSGGYEQYF. The CDR3 nucleotides are TGTGCCACCAGTTATTCTAGCGGGGGATACGAGCAGTACTTC. Looking up the rest from reference TRBV15 and TRBJ2-7 gives the full variable domain: DAMVIQNPRYQVTQFGKPVTLSCSQTLNHNVMYWYQQKSSQAPKLLFHYYDKDFNNEADTPDNFQSRRPNTSFCFLDIRSPGLGDTAMYLCATSYSSGGYEQYFGPGTRLTVT.